The source of this T cell receptor (beta chain) is a study of blood T cell repertoires in COVID-19. Participants were aged 18 to 89 years from approximately 23 US areas. Cohort allocation depended upon clinical history that participants reported. What the recovered Cohort 3 donors had was two negative PCRs, clearance, or symptom resolution. The J segment lost 2 bases and the V segment lost 8 bases, leaving 5 bases of the junction unmatched. Looked up from germline, CDR1 is MNHEY and CDR2 is SVGAGI. The CDR3 sequence is 13 residues long. As processed by the authors: Cell counts per sample came from amplifying reference gene primers. Some clones are missing from TCRdb's copy, which holds only in-frame ones; the method was immunoSEQ multiplex PCR. V and J calls and clone size come straight from that table; D and trimming were deduced from the DNA. The table shows about 170,000 clones, with approximately 87% occurring only once.

Specimen: PBMCs or T cells enriched from blood (not recorded which). This receptor was obtained from a woman aged 50 to 60 who had recovered from COVID-19. The rearrangement uses TRBV6-5 and TRBJ1-2; 7 bases are a match to TRBD1. CDR3 nucleotide sequence: TGTGCCAGCCTGACCAGGGGGAACTATGGCTACACCTTC. Translated, it gives CASLTRGNYGYTF.